The 15 T cell receptor beta chains given below trace back to one sample, sequenced in a study of brain T cells in children with intractable seizures. Generated by immunoSEQ multiplex PCR, the TCRdb table keeps only in-frame clones and is missing some. The sample contains about 80,000 clones, 91% of which appear only once. Sequences were derived from peripheral blood, sampled at surgery. The receptor set was obtained from a girl aged 2-10 years with Rasmussen encephalitis and intractable seizures.

This chain connects TRBV2 to TRBJ2-1; 7 nucleotides agree with TRBD1. Germline CDR1 is SNHLY and CDR2 is FYNNEI. J gave up 0 bases and V 11 bases, and 7 bases lay outside the gene matches. The CDR3 totals 14 residues. In DNA, the CDR3 is TGTGCCGGAAGGACAGGACTCTCCTACAATGAGCAGTTCTTC. Protein product: CAGRTGLSYNEQFF.

In its sample, this clone was seen once. This chain joins TRBV6-5 and TRBJ1-5; tentatively, D is TRBD1 (5 bases). Germline CDR1 is MNHEY and CDR2 is SVGAGI. V was pared by 5 bases and J by 6 bases, with 17 bases between. CDR3 length: 15 amino acids. The DNA for the CDR3 is TGTGCCAGCAGTACGGACATTTCAAGGGGTCAGCCCCAGCATTTT. Its translation: CASSTDISRGQPQHF.

This clone was observed once. V gene TRBV6-2 or TRBV6-3 combines with J gene TRBJ2-7; D might be TRBD2 (5 bases). The CDR3 is 13 residues long. Germline CDR1 MNHEY, CDR2 SVGEGT. V lost 5 bases to trimming and J lost 3 bases, with 11 bases between them. The CDR3 sequence: CASSTGMDYEQYF. The CDR3 nucleotides are TGTGCCAGCAGTACGGGAATGGACTACGAGCAGTACTTC.

The chain uses TRBV6-5 and TRBJ1-4; 8 positions match TRBD1. V shed 0 bases and J 8 bases; nucleotides not matched to a gene: 8. The CDR3 contains 16 residues. Germline V gene lookup returns CDR1 MNHEY and CDR2 SVGAGI. CDR3 nucleotide sequence: TGTGCCAGCAGTTACTCGGTTGGACAGGGTTGGGAAAAACTGTTTTTT. This encodes CASSYSVGQGWEKLFF.

The V call is TRBV30, the J call TRBJ1-6; D call uncertain. This CDR3 contains 14 residues. V lost 6 bases to trimming and J lost 3 bases, with 12 bases between them. The germline gives CDR1 GTSNPN, CDR2 SVGIG (reference sequence). In DNA form, the CDR3 reads TGTGCCTGTCAACGCGGTTACTATAATTCACCCCTCCACTTT. Amino acids: CACQRGYYNSPLHF.

This sequence joins TRBV14 and TRBJ2-1; TRBD1 matches 9 bases. Germline lookup yields CDR1 SGHDN and CDR2 FVKESK. J lost 2 bases, V lost 0 bases, and 2 bases had no gene match. CDR3 length: 16 residues. The chain's CDR3 is CASSQEQGATYNEQFF. DNA of the CDR3: TGTGCCAGCAGCCAAGAACAGGGGGCCACCTACAATGAGCAGTTCTTC.

The chain couples TRBV7-2 to TRBJ2-3, with D tentatively TRBD2 (5 bases). The CDR3 spans 14 residues. Trimming took 1 base from V and 8 from J, leaving 13 bases between them. Germline CDR1 and CDR2: SGHTA and FQGNSA. The DNA of the CDR3 is TGTGCCAGCAGCTTAGACGGAGTTCGGGGTACGCAGTATTTT. Its translation is CASSLDGVRGTQYF. The full variable domain, completed using reference TRBV7-2 and TRBJ2-3, is GAGVSQSPSNKVTEKGKDVELRCDPISGHTALYWYRQSLGQGLEFLIYFQGNSAPDKSGLPSDRFSAERTGGSVSTLTIQRTQQEDSAVYLCASSLDGVRGTQYFGPGTRLTVL.

This clone has a single count. The rearrangement links TRBV6-5 to TRBJ1-2; TRBD1 is a possible D gene (5 bases). Germline CDR1 and CDR2: MNHEY and SVGAGI. The CDR3 covers 15 residues. Trimming took off 0 bases at V and 5 bases at J, with 13 bases between the two ends. The CDR3 protein is CASSYSGGSGYGYTF. CDR3 bases: TGTGCCAGCAGTTACTCGGGGGGGTCAGGGTATGGCTACACCTTC.

The DNA for the CDR3 is TGTGCCAGCTCACACAGAACTAACACTGAAGCTTTCTTT. It translates to CASSHRTNTEAFF. The V gene is TRBV18, the J gene TRBJ1-1; D gene unclear. The CDR3 runs 13 residues. Germline lookup yields CDR1 KGHSH and CDR2 LQKENI. V shed 4 bases and J shed 2 bases, with 8 bases lying between them. The complete variable domain, with remaining parts taken from reference TRBV18 and TRBJ1-1, reads NAGVMQNPRHLVRRRGQEARLRCSPMKGHSHVYWYRQLPEEGLKFMVYLQKENIIDESGMPKERFSAEFPKEGPSILRIQQVVRGDSAAYFCASSHRTNTEAFFGQGTRLTVV.

Of note for this clone: Other DNA variants within this sample encode the same CDR3. This chain connects TRBV28 to TRBJ1-5; maybe TRBD1 (6 bases). V was shortened by 5 bases and J by 6 bases, with 11 bases between the two germline ends. Germline CDR1 reads MDHEN; CDR2 reads SYDVKM. This CDR3 region has 13 residues. The CDR3 coding sequence is TGTGCCAGCAGTCAAAGGGGGGGTCAGCCCCAGCATTTT. Its translation is CASSQRGGQPQHF.

The chain employs TRBV27 and TRBJ2-7; 7 bases fit TRBD1. Trimming cost V 2 bases and J 3 bases; bases outside gene matches: 7. Germline V CDR1 and CDR2: MNHEY, SMNVEV (reference sequence). This CDR3 region has 15 residues. CDR3 bases: TGTGCCAGCAGTTTAGACAGGGACCAGGGCTACGAGCAGTACTTC. Amino acid sequence: CASSLDRDQGYEQYF.

The rearrangement links TRBV3-1 (or the pseudogene TRBV3-2) to TRBJ1-3; no clear D gene. The germline CDR1 and CDR2 sequences are LGHDT and YNNKEL (reference sequence). The CDR3 totals 13 residues. Deletions cut 3 bases from V and 6 bases from J, with 9 bases between. CDR3 loop: CASSQGAANTIYF. In DNA form, the CDR3 reads TGTGCCAGCAGCCAGGGCGCAGCAAACACCATATATTTT.

CDR3 DNA sequence: TGTGCCAGTAGTACCCTCAATCAGCCCCAGCATTTT. The encoded protein is CASSTLNQPQHF. The chain links TRBV19 to TRBJ1-5, with D hard to call. CDR3 size: 12 residues. V lost 4 bases and J 3 bases, leaving 4 bases between the germline ends. The germline V gene encodes CDR1 LNHDA and CDR2 SQIVND (reference sequence).

V and J are TRBV27 and TRBJ1-5; D is possibly TRBD1 (5 bases). Trimming removed 5 bases from V and 6 bases from J, with 17 bases in between. This CDR3 has 15 residues. CDR1 MNHEY and CDR2 SMNVEV come from the germline V gene (reference sequence). The CDR3 spells CASSALVGEGQPQHF. DNA for the CDR3: TGTGCCAGCAGTGCCCTCGTGGGGGAGGGTCAGCCCCAGCATTTT.

The chain recombines TRBV4-1 with TRBJ1-5, with 7 nucleotides matching TRBD1. Trimming removed 0 bases from V and 7 bases from J; junction bases left unmatched: 3. Germline CDR1 and CDR2: MGHRA and YSYEKL. The CDR3 has 14 amino acids. CDR3 nucleotide sequence: TGCGCCAGCAGCCAAGAGGCAGGGGGACAGCCCCAGCATTTT. Residues: CASSQEAGGQPQHF.